A selection of T cell receptor beta chains follows, all from one sample in a study of blood T cells in healthy people across ages. Each CDR3 protein is one row after TCRdb ran MiXCR on the 5' RACE reads. The sample records around 2 million distinct CDR3 sequences, roughly two fifths being singletons. The specimen was blood. The receptors were gathered from a human donor in good health. Each CDR3 is given with its conserved first and last residue. The order of the fields is J gene, V gene, D gene, clone size, CDR3 length, CDR3 DNA, CDR3 protein. D genes are given only for firm matches. The size of a clone is reported for some rows only, either as once, few or many, or as a class for expanded clones.

J gene: TRBJ2-5
V gene: TRBV24-1
D gene: -
clone size: few
CDR3 length: 13
CDR3 DNA: TGTGCCACCAGTGATTTGCTCCAAAAGACCCAGTACTTC
CDR3 protein: CATSDLLQKTQYF

J gene: TRBJ2-3
V gene: TRBV7-9
D gene: -
clone size: -
CDR3 length: 15
CDR3 DNA: TGTGCCAGCCACGTAGCCATGCTCCGCACAGATACGCAGTATTTT
CDR3 protein: CASHVAMLRTDTQYF

J gene: TRBJ2-2
V gene: TRBV12-5
D gene: TRBD2
clone size: -
CDR3 length: 17
CDR3 DNA: TGTGCTAGTGGTTTCGCTCTAGCGGGGGGTCACACCGGGGAGCTGTTTTTT
CDR3 protein: CASGFALAGGHTGELFF

J gene: TRBJ1-5
V gene: TRBV4-3
D gene: -
clone size: -
CDR3 length: 13
CDR3 DNA: TGCGCCAGCAGCCAAGACTGGTCCCAGCCCCAGCATTTT
CDR3 protein: CASSQDWSQPQHF

J gene: TRBJ2-4
V gene: TRBV7-2
D gene: -
clone size: many
CDR3 length: 13
CDR3 DNA: TGTGCCAGCAGCTTAGACCGTAAAAACATTCAGTACTTC
CDR3 protein: CASSLDRKNIQYF

J gene: TRBJ1-5
V gene: TRBV25-1
D gene: -
clone size: -
CDR3 length: 11
CDR3 DNA: TGTGCCAGCAGTCTCGAGAGGGCCCAGCATTTT
CDR3 protein: CASSLERAQHF

J gene: TRBJ1-1
V gene: TRBV10-3
D gene: -
clone size: -
CDR3 length: 13
CDR3 DNA: TGTGCCATCAGAGAGGCCCGGGGGACTGAAGCTTTCTTT
CDR3 protein: CAIREARGTEAFF

J gene: TRBJ2-5
V gene: TRBV20-1
D gene: -
clone size: -
CDR3 length: 13
CDR3 DNA: TGCAGTGCAATGTCCGATGGGCCTTGGGAGCAGTACTTC
CDR3 protein: CSAMSDGPWEQYF

J gene: TRBJ1-2
V gene: TRBV12-3/TRBV12-4
D gene: -
clone size: few
CDR3 length: 14
CDR3 DNA: TGTGCCAGCAGTTTAATCGGGGGAAGCTATGGCTACACCTTC
CDR3 protein: CASSLIGGSYGYTF

J gene: TRBJ2-5
V gene: TRBV25-1
D gene: -
clone size: -
CDR3 length: 12
CDR3 DNA: TGTGCCAGCAGTGGATTCGGGGAGACCCAGTACTTC
CDR3 protein: CASSGFGETQYF

J gene: TRBJ2-7
V gene: TRBV27
D gene: -
clone size: -
CDR3 length: 14
CDR3 DNA: TGTGCCAGCAGTTTCGGTCTCCCTCCCTACGAGCAGTACTTC
CDR3 protein: CASSFGLPPYEQYF

J gene: TRBJ1-5
V gene: TRBV7-2
D gene: -
clone size: -
CDR3 length: 18
CDR3 DNA: TGTGCCAGCAGCGCACAGACCGGGCTATATATTGGCAATCAGCCCCAGCATTTT
CDR3 protein: CASSAQTGLYIGNQPQHF

J gene: TRBJ1-1
V gene: TRBV6-1
D gene: TRBD1
clone size: -
CDR3 length: 17
CDR3 DNA: TGTGCCAGCAGTGTTTTCCCCCCGGGACAGGCCTACACTGAAGCTTTCTTT
CDR3 protein: CASSVFPPGQAYTEAFF

J gene: TRBJ1-2
V gene: TRBV12-3/TRBV12-4
D gene: -
clone size: -
CDR3 length: 12
CDR3 DNA: TGTGCCAGCAGCAGAGAGAGGCGCGGCTACACCTTC
CDR3 protein: CASSRERRGYTF

J gene: TRBJ1-5
V gene: TRBV7-2
D gene: -
clone size: -
CDR3 length: 12
CDR3 DNA: TGTGCCAGCAGCTACCTCTTAGCGCCCCAGCATTTT
CDR3 protein: CASSYLLAPQHF

J gene: TRBJ2-5
V gene: TRBV5-5
D gene: TRBD1
clone size: few
CDR3 length: 17
CDR3 DNA: TGTGCCAGCAGCCTCCACCCGGGACAGGGGTCCCAAGAGACCCAGTACTTC
CDR3 protein: CASSLHPGQGSQETQYF

J gene: TRBJ1-2
V gene: TRBV4-1
D gene: -
clone size: few
CDR3 length: 15
CDR3 DNA: TGCGCCAGCAGCCAATACAAGGGGCTGGACTATGGCTACACCTTC
CDR3 protein: CASSQYKGLDYGYTF

J gene: TRBJ1-6
V gene: TRBV5-1
D gene: TRBD1
clone size: -
CDR3 length: 13
CDR3 DNA: TGCGCCAGCAGCTTGGAGACAGGGGAGTCCCTCCACTTT
CDR3 protein: CASSLETGESLHF

J gene: TRBJ2-1
V gene: TRBV5-6
D gene: TRBD2
clone size: -
CDR3 length: 17
CDR3 DNA: TGTGCCAGCAGCCCCCCGGGGAGGGTAAGCTCCTACAATGAGCAGTTCTTC
CDR3 protein: CASSPPGRVSSYNEQFF

J gene: TRBJ2-3
V gene: TRBV20-1
D gene: -
clone size: few
CDR3 length: 15
CDR3 DNA: TGCAGTGCTGCAAGGGGGCGGGGGGTCACAGATACGCAGTATTTT
CDR3 protein: CSAARGRGVTDTQYF

J gene: TRBJ2-7
V gene: TRBV12-3/TRBV12-4
D gene: -
clone size: few
CDR3 length: 15
CDR3 DNA: TGTGCCAGCAGTAGAAGCGGGTCTAGCTCCTACGAGCAGTACTTC
CDR3 protein: CASSRSGSSSYEQYF

J gene: TRBJ2-7
V gene: TRBV20-1
D gene: TRBD2
clone size: -
CDR3 length: 17
CDR3 DNA: TGCAGTGCTGGAGATCTTCGGCGACTAGCGGGGGATTACGAGCAGTACTTC
CDR3 protein: CSAGDLRRLAGDYEQYF

J gene: TRBJ1-2
V gene: TRBV7-9
D gene: TRBD1
clone size: -
CDR3 length: 14
CDR3 DNA: TGTGCCAGCAGCTTCCTGGGACAGAACTATGGCTACACCTTC
CDR3 protein: CASSFLGQNYGYTF

J gene: TRBJ2-3
V gene: TRBV7-9
D gene: TRBD1
clone size: -
CDR3 length: 14
CDR3 DNA: TGTGCCAGCAGCAAAGGGACAGCAGGGACTACGCAGTATTTT
CDR3 protein: CASSKGTAGTTQYF

J gene: TRBJ2-2
V gene: TRBV5-1
D gene: TRBD2
clone size: -
CDR3 length: 16
CDR3 DNA: TGCGCCAGCAGCTTACTAGCGGGATCGAACACCGGGGAGCTGTTTTTT
CDR3 protein: CASSLLAGSNTGELFF

J gene: TRBJ2-3
V gene: TRBV29-1
D gene: -
clone size: -
CDR3 length: 15
CDR3 DNA: TGCAGCGTTGTCGGCAGTCTAAGGGGAACAGATACGCAGTATTTT
CDR3 protein: CSVVGSLRGTDTQYF

J gene: TRBJ2-1
V gene: TRBV20-1
D gene: -
clone size: -
CDR3 length: 12
CDR3 DNA: TGCAGTGCTAGAGGTGGCGTTGTGGGGCAGTTCTTC
CDR3 protein: CSARGGVVGQFF

J gene: TRBJ2-7
V gene: TRBV10-3
D gene: TRBD1
clone size: many
CDR3 length: 17
CDR3 DNA: TGTGCCATCAGTGGAGACCCCTCCGGACAGGGGCCCTACGAGCAGTACTTC
CDR3 protein: CAISGDPSGQGPYEQYF

J gene: TRBJ2-1
V gene: TRBV5-1
D gene: -
clone size: many
CDR3 length: 15
CDR3 DNA: TGCGCCAGCAGCTTGGCGACAGCCATACACCATGAGCAGTTCTTC
CDR3 protein: CASSLATAIHHEQFF

J gene: TRBJ2-7
V gene: TRBV7-8
D gene: -
clone size: -
CDR3 length: 14
CDR3 DNA: TGTACCAGCAGCAAAAGCGGGCGGGCTGACGAGCAGTACTTC
CDR3 protein: CTSSKSGRADEQYF

J gene: TRBJ2-5
V gene: TRBV27
D gene: -
clone size: -
CDR3 length: 14
CDR3 DNA: TGTGCCAGCAGGCCCGTTGGAGGCCAAGAGACCCAGTACTTC
CDR3 protein: CASRPVGGQETQYF

J gene: TRBJ1-5
V gene: TRBV3-1
D gene: TRBD1
clone size: -
CDR3 length: 15
CDR3 DNA: TGTGCCAGCAGCCCCTACAGGGGGCGGCCCCAGCCCCAGCATTTT
CDR3 protein: CASSPYRGRPQPQHF

J gene: TRBJ1-4
V gene: TRBV9
D gene: -
clone size: -
CDR3 length: 16
CDR3 DNA: TGTGCCAGCAGCGTAGACGGACACCCGAAGAATGAAAAACTGTTTTTT
CDR3 protein: CASSVDGHPKNEKLFF

J gene: TRBJ1-4
V gene: TRBV7-3
D gene: -
clone size: few
CDR3 length: 14
CDR3 DNA: TGTGCCAGCAGCTTCAGGGGAGAGGATGAAAAACTGTTTTTT
CDR3 protein: CASSFRGEDEKLFF

J gene: TRBJ2-1
V gene: TRBV29-1
D gene: TRBD2
clone size: many
CDR3 length: 13
CDR3 DNA: TGCAGCGCCGGACTAGCCTACTCACATGAGCAGTTCTTC
CDR3 protein: CSAGLAYSHEQFF

J gene: TRBJ1-5
V gene: TRBV28
D gene: -
clone size: many
CDR3 length: 14
CDR3 DNA: TGTGCCAGCAGTCCGACTTATAGCAATCAGCCCCAGCATTTT
CDR3 protein: CASSPTYSNQPQHF

J gene: TRBJ2-3
V gene: TRBV2
D gene: -
clone size: -
CDR3 length: 13
CDR3 DNA: TGTGCCAGCAGTTCCTTTACACGGGATACGCAGTATTTT
CDR3 protein: CASSSFTRDTQYF

J gene: TRBJ2-1
V gene: TRBV5-5
D gene: -
clone size: -
CDR3 length: 15
CDR3 DNA: TGTGCCAGCAGCTTGAGACAACGGGATTACAATGAGCAGTTCTTC
CDR3 protein: CASSLRQRDYNEQFF

J gene: TRBJ2-5
V gene: TRBV20-1
D gene: -
clone size: -
CDR3 length: 13
CDR3 DNA: TGCAGTGTTAGGGAGTTGTTTGAAGAGACCCAGTACTTC
CDR3 protein: CSVRELFEETQYF

J gene: TRBJ2-3
V gene: TRBV12-3/TRBV12-4
D gene: -
clone size: few
CDR3 length: 13
CDR3 DNA: TGTGCCAGCAGAAGGGACTTCACAGATACGCAGTATTTT
CDR3 protein: CASRRDFTDTQYF

J gene: TRBJ1-5
V gene: TRBV20-1
D gene: -
clone size: -
CDR3 length: 16
CDR3 DNA: TGCAGTGCTAGAGAGAAGGCGACAGGACGGAATCAGCCCCAGCATTTT
CDR3 protein: CSAREKATGRNQPQHF

J gene: TRBJ2-5
V gene: TRBV14
D gene: -
clone size: few
CDR3 length: 13
CDR3 DNA: TGTGCCAGCAGCCAAGAACCTGAAGAGACCCAGTACTTC
CDR3 protein: CASSQEPEETQYF

J gene: TRBJ1-2
V gene: TRBV5-1
D gene: TRBD1
clone size: few
CDR3 length: 15
CDR3 DNA: TGCGCCAGCAGCTTGGAGGGACAGGGGGTCTATGGCTACACCTTC
CDR3 protein: CASSLEGQGVYGYTF

J gene: TRBJ2-3
V gene: TRBV5-1
D gene: -
clone size: -
CDR3 length: 16
CDR3 DNA: TGCGCCAGCAGCTTGGACGACGGGGGCACCACAGATACGCAGTATTTT
CDR3 protein: CASSLDDGGTTDTQYF

J gene: TRBJ2-7
V gene: TRBV29-1
D gene: TRBD1
clone size: -
CDR3 length: 14
CDR3 DNA: TGCAGCGTCTCGGGGACAGGGTTCTCCCTCGAGCAGTACTTC
CDR3 protein: CSVSGTGFSLEQYF

J gene: TRBJ1-1
V gene: TRBV2
D gene: -
clone size: few
CDR3 length: 13
CDR3 DNA: TGTGCCAGCATCTTCCAGGGGAACACTGAAGCTTTCTTT
CDR3 protein: CASIFQGNTEAFF

J gene: TRBJ2-3
V gene: TRBV11-2
D gene: TRBD1
clone size: -
CDR3 length: 15
CDR3 DNA: TGTGCCAGCAGCCTCGGACAGGTGGGGCCGGATACGCAGTATTTT
CDR3 protein: CASSLGQVGPDTQYF

J gene: TRBJ1-1
V gene: TRBV28
D gene: -
clone size: once
CDR3 length: 14
CDR3 DNA: TGTGCCAGCAGGGCTAGACTGGACCGCCCTGAAGCTTTCTTT
CDR3 protein: CASRARLDRPEAFF

J gene: TRBJ2-5
V gene: TRBV20-1
D gene: -
clone size: -
CDR3 length: 12
CDR3 DNA: TGCAGTGCTATAAGGGGGGCGGGGGAGCAGTACTTC
CDR3 protein: CSAIRGAGEQYF

J gene: TRBJ2-2
V gene: TRBV2
D gene: TRBD2
clone size: once
CDR3 length: 15
CDR3 DNA: TGTGCCAGCAGATCTAGCGGGGGGGCGACCGGGGAGCTGTTTTTT
CDR3 protein: CASRSSGGATGELFF